The sequence of this T cell receptor beta chain was determined in a study of blood T cell repertoires in COVID-19. Study background: The samples span acute and convalescent COVID-19 from the United States, Italy and Spain. Sources were T cells, B-cell-depleted T cells, or PBMCs; the material itself was cDNA or gDNA.

CDR1 SGHRS and CDR2 YFSETQ come from the germline V gene. This CDR3 region has 19 residues. Trimming took 4 bases from V and 5 from J; bases not matched to a gene: 15. The study drew participants aged roughly 18 to 95 years from about two dozen US areas. In the original analysis: Quantification of nucleated cells was approximated via reference gene primer amplification. Using immunoSEQ multiplex PCR, the repertoire was profiled, and TCRdb retains in-frame clones only, with some absent. That table furnishes V, J and clone size, whereas the DNA furnished D and trimming. Of 200,000 to 250,000 clones in the sample, about 90% are singletons; the top ten hold about 15%.

The chain links TRBV5-1 to TRBJ2-1; TRBD2 matches 13 bases. The receptor comes from a man under 40 who had been exposed to COVID-19. Specimen: PBMCs or T cells enriched from blood (not recorded which). CDR3 nucleotides: TGCGCCAGCAGCCCGTCAATCTCTACTAGCGGGGGGGCGGACAATGAGCAGTTCTTC. Translating it yields CASSPSISTSGGADNEQFF. Supplemented by reference TRBV5-1 and TRBJ2-1, the full variable domain reads KAGVTQTPRYLIKTRGQQVTLSCSPISGHRSVSWYQQTPGQGLQFLFEYFSETQRNKGNFPGRFSGRQFSNSRSEMNVSTLELGDSALYLCASSPSISTSGGADNEQFFGPGTRLTVL.